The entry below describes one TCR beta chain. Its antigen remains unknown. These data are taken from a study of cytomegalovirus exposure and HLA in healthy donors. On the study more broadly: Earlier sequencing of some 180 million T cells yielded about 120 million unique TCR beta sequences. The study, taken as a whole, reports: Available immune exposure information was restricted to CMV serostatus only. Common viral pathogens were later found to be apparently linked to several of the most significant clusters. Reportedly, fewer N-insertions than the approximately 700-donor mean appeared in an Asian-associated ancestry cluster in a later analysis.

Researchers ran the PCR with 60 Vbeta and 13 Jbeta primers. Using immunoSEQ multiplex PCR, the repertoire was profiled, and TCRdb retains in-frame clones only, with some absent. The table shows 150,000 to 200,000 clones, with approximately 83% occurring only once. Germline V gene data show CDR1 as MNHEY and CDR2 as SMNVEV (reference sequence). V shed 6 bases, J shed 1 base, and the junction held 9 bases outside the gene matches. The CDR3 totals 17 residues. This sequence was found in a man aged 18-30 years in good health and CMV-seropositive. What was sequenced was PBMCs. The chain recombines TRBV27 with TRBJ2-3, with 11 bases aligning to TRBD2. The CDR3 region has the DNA TGTGCCAGCAGGCCTTTAGCGGGGGGGCCCGGCACAGATACGCAGTATTTT. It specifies CASRPLAGGPGTDTQYF.